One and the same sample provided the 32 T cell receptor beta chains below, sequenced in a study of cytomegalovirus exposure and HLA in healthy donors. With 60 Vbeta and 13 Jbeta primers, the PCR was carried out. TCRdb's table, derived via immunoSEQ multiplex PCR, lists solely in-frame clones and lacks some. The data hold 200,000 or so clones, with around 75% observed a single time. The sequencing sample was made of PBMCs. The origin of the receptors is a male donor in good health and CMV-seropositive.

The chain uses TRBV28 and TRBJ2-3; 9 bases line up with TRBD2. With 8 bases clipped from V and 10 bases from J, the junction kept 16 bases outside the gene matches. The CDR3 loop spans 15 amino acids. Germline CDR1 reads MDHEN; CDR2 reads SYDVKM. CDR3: CASFRLREGQAAQYF. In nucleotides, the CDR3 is TGTGCCAGCTTTCGATTGCGGGAGGGCCAGGCAGCGCAGTATTTT.

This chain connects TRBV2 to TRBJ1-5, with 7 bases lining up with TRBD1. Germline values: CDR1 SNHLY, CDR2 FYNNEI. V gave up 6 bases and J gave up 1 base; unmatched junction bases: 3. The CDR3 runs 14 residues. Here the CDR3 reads CASSEGQSNQPQHF. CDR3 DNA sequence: TGTGCCAGCAGCGAGGGACAGAGCAATCAGCCCCAGCATTTT.

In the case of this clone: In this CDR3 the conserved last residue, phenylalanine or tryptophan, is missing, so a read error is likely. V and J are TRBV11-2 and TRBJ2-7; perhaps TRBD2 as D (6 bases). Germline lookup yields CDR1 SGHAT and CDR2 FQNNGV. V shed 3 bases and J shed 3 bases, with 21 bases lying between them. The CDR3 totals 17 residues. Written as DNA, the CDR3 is TGTGCCAGCAGCTTGTCGGGTACCGGGGGTCCACTCTACGAGCAGTACTCC. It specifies CASSLSGTGGPLYEQYS.

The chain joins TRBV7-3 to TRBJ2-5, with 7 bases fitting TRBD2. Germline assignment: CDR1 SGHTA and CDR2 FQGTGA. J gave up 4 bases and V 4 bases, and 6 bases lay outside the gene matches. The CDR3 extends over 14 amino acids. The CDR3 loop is CASSSSGGRETQYF. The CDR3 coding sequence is TGTGCCAGCAGCTCCTCGGGAGGTCGAGAGACCCAGTACTTC.

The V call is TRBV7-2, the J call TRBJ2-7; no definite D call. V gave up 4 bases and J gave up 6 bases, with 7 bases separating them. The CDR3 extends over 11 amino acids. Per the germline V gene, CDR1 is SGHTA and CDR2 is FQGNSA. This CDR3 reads CASSYRVEQYF. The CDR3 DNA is TGTGCCAGCAGCTATCGGGTCGAGCAGTACTTC. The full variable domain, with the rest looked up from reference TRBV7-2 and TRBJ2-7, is GAGVSQSPSNKVTEKGKDVELRCDPISGHTALYWYRQSLGQGLEFLIYFQGNSAPDKSGLPSDRFSAERTGGSVSTLTIQRTQQEDSAVYLCASSYRVEQYFGPGTRLTVT.

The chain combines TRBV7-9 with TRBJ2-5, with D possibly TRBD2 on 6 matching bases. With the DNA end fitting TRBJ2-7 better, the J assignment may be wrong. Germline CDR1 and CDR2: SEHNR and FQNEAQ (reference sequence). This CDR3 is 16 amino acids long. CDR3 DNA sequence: TGTGCCAGCAGCTTCCCCAGGAGGGGAGGTGTCTCCGAGCAGTACTTC. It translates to CASSFPRRGGVSEQYF.

In DNA form, the CDR3 reads TGTGCCAGCAGAGCACAGAAAGCAGAAAAACTGTTTTTT. It is translated as CASRAQKAEKLFF. This chain uses TRBV6-5 with TRBJ1-4; D unresolved. Germline V CDR1 and CDR2: MNHEY, SVGAGI. The CDR3 has 13 amino acids. V lost 6 bases, J lost 8 bases, and 13 bases lay in between.

CDR3 in DNA: TGTGCCAGCAGCTCCCCTACATCGGGTGCTGAAGCTTTCTTT. Amino acids: CASSSPTSGAEAFF. The chain couples TRBV7-2 to TRBJ1-1; D is undetermined. The V and J ends lost 4 bases and 6 bases respectively, with 15 bases between them. CDR3 length: 14 residues. Germline CDR1 reads SGHTA; CDR2 reads FQGNSA.

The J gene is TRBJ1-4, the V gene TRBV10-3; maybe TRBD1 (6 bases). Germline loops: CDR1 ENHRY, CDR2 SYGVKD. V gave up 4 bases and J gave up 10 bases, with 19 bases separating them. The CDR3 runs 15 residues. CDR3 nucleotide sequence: TGTGCCATCAGTGCCTCAGGGGACCCCTCGGGAAAACTGTTTTTT. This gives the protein CAISASGDPSGKLFF.

The CDR3 sequence is CASSPGLLIHEQYF. In DNA, the CDR3 is TGCGCCAGCAGCCCGGGACTCCTTATCCACGAGCAGTACTTC. This chain links TRBV5-1 with TRBJ2-7; TRBD2 is a possible D gene (6 bases). The V gene's germline CDR1 is SGHRS and CDR2 YFSETQ. The CDR3 is 14 residues long. V lost 4 bases to trimming and J lost 5 bases, with 16 bases between them.

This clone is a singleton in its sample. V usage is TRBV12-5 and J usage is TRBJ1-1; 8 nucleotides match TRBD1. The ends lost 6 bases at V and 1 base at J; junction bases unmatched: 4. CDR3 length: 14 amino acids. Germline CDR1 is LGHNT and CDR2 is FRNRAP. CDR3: CASGLGQGNTEAFF. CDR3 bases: TGTGCTAGTGGACTCGGACAGGGGAACACTGAAGCTTTCTTT.

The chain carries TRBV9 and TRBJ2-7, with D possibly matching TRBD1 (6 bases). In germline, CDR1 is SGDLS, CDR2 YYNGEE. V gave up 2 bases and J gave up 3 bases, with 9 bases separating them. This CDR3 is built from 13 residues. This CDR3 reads CASSVAGDYEQYF. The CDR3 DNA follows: TGTGCCAGCAGCGTCGCAGGGGACTACGAGCAGTACTTC.

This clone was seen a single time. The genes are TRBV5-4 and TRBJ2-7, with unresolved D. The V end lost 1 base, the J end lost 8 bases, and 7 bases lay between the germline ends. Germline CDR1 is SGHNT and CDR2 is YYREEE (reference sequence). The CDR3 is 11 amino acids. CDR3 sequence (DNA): TGTGCCAGCAGCTTGCAGGCCAAGCAGTACTTC. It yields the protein CASSLQAKQYF.

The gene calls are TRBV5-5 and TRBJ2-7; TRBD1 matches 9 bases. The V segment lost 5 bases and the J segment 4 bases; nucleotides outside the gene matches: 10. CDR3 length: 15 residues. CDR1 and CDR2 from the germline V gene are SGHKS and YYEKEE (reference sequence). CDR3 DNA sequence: TGTGCCAGCAGAAGGGGCCGGGACAGGGCTTACGAGCAGTACTTC. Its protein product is CASRRGRDRAYEQYF.

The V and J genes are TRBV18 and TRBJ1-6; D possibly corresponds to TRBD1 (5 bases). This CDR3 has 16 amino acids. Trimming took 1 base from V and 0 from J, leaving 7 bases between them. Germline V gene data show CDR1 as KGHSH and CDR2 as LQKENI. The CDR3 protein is CASSPQGNSYNSPLHF. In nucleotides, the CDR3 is TGTGCCAGCTCACCACAGGGGAACTCCTATAATTCACCCCTCCACTTT.

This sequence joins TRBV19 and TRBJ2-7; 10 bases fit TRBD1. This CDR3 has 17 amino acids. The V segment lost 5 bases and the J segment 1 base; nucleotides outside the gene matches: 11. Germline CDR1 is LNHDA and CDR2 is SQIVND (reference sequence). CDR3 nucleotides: TGTGCCAGTAGTTGGGGGGACAGGGGAGGTCTGTCCTACGAGCAGTACTTC. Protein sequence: CASSWGDRGGLSYEQYF.

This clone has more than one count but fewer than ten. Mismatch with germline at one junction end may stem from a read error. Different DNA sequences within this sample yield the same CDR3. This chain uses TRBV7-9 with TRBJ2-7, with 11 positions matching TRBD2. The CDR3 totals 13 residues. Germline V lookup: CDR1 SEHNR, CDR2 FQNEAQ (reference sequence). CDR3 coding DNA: TGTGCCAGCAGCCTAGCGGGGGGTTACGAGCAGTACTTC. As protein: CASSLAGGYEQYF.

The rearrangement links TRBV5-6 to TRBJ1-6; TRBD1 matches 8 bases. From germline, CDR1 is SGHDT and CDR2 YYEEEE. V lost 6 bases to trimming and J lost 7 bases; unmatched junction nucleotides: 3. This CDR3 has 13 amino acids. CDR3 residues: CASTGDRNSPLHF. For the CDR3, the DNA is TGTGCCAGCACCGGGGACAGGAATTCACCCCTCCACTTT. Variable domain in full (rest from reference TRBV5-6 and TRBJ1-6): DAGVTQSPTHLIKTRGQQVTLRCSPKSGHDTVSWYQQALGQGPQFIFQYYEEEERQRGNFPDRFSGHQFPNYSSELNVNALLLGDSALYLCASTGDRNSPLHFGNGTRLTVT.

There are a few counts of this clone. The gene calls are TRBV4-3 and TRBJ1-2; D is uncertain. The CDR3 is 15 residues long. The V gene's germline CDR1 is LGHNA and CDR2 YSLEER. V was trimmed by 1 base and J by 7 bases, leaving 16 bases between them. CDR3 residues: CASSQVNSLEGGYTF. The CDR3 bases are TGCGCCAGCAGCCAAGTGAACAGCCTTGAGGGTGGCTACACCTTC.

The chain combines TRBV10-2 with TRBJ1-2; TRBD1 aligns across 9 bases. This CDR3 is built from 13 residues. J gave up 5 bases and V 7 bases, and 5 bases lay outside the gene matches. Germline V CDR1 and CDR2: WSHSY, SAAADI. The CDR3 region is CASTPGQGYGYTF. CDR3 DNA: TGCGCCAGCACCCCGGGACAGGGTTATGGCTACACCTTC.

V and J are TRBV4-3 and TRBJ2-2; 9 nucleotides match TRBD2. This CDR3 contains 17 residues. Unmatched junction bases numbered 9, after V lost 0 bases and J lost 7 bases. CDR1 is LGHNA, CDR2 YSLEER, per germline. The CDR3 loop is CASSQDLRLAGSGELFF. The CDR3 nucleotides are TGCGCCAGCAGCCAAGATTTAAGGCTAGCGGGGAGCGGGGAGCTGTTTTTT.

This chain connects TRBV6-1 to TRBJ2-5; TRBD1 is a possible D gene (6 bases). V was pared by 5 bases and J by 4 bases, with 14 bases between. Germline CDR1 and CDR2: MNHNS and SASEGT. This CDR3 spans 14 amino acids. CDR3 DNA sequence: TGTGCCAGCAGTCTTGGGGGCGAAGGAGAGACCCAGTACTTC. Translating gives CASSLGGEGETQYF.

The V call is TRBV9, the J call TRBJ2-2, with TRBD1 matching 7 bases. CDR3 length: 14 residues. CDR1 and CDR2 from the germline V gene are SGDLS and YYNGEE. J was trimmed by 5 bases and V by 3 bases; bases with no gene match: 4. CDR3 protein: CASSGDRDTGELFF. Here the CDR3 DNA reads TGTGCCAGCAGCGGCGACAGGGATACCGGGGAGCTGTTTTTT.

The CDR3 nucleotides are TGTGCCAGCAGCGTAGTCGGGGAGGGTGAGCTCTACGAGCAGTACTTC. Encoded protein: CASSVVGEGELYEQYF. This sequence joins TRBV9 and TRBJ2-7; 7 positions agree with TRBD2. The ends lost 0 bases at V and 3 bases at J; junction bases unmatched: 9. This CDR3 is 16 amino acids long. Germline assignment: CDR1 SGDLS and CDR2 YYNGEE.

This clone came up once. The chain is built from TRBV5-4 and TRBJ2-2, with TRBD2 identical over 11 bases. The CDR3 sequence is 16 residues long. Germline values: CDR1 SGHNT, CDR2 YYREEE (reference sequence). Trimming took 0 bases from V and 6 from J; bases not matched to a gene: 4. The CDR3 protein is CASSLAFSGGAGELFF. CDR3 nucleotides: TGTGCCAGCAGCTTGGCCTTTAGCGGGGGGGCCGGGGAGCTGTTTTTT.

CDR3 in amino acids: CARSFRDRAFVWNTEAFF. CDR3 sequence (DNA): TGTGCCAGAAGCTTCCGGGACAGGGCGTTTGTATGGAACACTGAAGCTTTCTTT. The chain recombines TRBV5-3 with TRBJ1-1; TRBD1 matches 9 bases. TRBV5-3 carries the ORF label, with uncertain function. The CDR3 is 18 amino acids. Losses at the gene ends were 2 bases for V and 1 base for J; bases not matched to a gene: 12.

CDR3 protein: CASSLTGKQETQYF. The CDR3 bases are TGTGCCAGCAGCTTAACAGGGAAGCAAGAGACCCAGTACTTC. This chain connects TRBV7-2 to TRBJ2-5; D possibly corresponds to TRBD1 (6 bases). Germline CDR1 reads SGHTA; CDR2 reads FQGNSA. The CDR3 totals 14 residues. Trimming removed 2 bases at V and 2 bases at J, with 9 bases between.

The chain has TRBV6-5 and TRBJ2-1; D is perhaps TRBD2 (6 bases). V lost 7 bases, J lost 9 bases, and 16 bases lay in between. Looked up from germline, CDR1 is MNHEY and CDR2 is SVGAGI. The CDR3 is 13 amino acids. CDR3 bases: TGTGCCAGCACCGACGGGACTTTCAGTGAGCAGTTCTTC. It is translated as CASTDGTFSEQFF.

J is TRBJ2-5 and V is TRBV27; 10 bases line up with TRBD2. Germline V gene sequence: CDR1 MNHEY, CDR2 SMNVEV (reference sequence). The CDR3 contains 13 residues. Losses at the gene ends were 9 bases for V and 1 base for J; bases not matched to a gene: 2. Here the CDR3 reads CASQREGQETQYF. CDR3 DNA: TGTGCCAGTCAGCGGGAGGGCCAAGAGACCCAGTACTTC.

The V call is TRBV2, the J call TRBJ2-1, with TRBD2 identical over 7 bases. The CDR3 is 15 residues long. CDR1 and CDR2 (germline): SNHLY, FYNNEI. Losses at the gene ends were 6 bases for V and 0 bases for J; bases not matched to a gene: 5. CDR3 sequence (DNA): TGTGCCAGCAGGCTAGCGGTAAGCTCCTACAATGAGCAGTTCTTC. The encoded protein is CASRLAVSSYNEQFF.

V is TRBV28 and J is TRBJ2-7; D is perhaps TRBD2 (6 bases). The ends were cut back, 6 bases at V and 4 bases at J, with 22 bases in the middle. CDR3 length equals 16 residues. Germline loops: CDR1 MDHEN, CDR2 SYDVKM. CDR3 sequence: CASRRSRDFPGYEQYF. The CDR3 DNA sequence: TGTGCCAGCAGGCGGAGCCGGGACTTCCCGGGGTACGAGCAGTACTTC.

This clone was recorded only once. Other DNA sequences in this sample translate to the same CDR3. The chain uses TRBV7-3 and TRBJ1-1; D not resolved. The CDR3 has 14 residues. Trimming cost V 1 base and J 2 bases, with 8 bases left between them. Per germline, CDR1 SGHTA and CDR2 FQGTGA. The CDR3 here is CASSLSTGNTEAFF. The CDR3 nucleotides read TGTGCCAGCAGCTTAAGTACGGGAAACACTGAAGCTTTCTTT.